What follows are 24 T cell receptor beta chains derived from one specimen sequenced in a study of radiotherapy plus CTLA-4 blockade in lung cancer listed by TCRdb under 2018. Library creation used the immunoSEQ multiplex PCR assay. Held by TCRdb, this immuneACCESS table contains in-frame sequences only and omits some clones. Under half of the omission traces to an unresolved V gene where checked; the cause of the rest is unknown. Counted in this sample were about 49,000 clones; approximately 76% of them appeared once. Around 10% of the sample is taken by the ten largest. The material sequenced was peripheral blood, taken from a patient treated with radiotherapy plus ipilimumab. All receptors come from a human donor with non-small cell lung cancer who had stable disease on radiotherapy plus ipilimumab.

The chain has TRBV15 and TRBJ2-5; 10 bases are shared with TRBD2. CDR1 and CDR2 (germline): LNHNV, YYDKDF (reference sequence). V shed 2 bases and J 3 bases; nucleotides not matched to a gene: 3. The CDR3 sequence is 15 residues long. The CDR3 DNA follows: TGTGCCACCAGCAGACTAGCGGGGGCGGAAGAGACCCAGTACTTC. It yields the protein CATSRLAGAEETQYF.

The genes are TRBV5-1 and TRBJ1-1, with 8 bases aligning to TRBD1. Trimming at V came to 4 bases and at J to 7 bases, leaving 3 bases not matched to a gene. This CDR3 spans 12 amino acids. Germline-derived CDR1 and CDR2 are SGHRS and YFSETQ. CDR3 coding DNA: TGCGCCAGCAGCGGGACAGGTTATGAAGCTTTCTTT. Its protein product is CASSGTGYEAFF. The full variable domain, in which reference TRBV5-1 and TRBJ1-1 provide the parts outside the CDR3, is KAGVTQTPRYLIKTRGQQVTLSCSPISGHRSVSWYQQTPGQGLQFLFEYFSETQRNKGNFPGRFSGRQFSNSRSEMNVSTLELGDSALYLCASSGTGYEAFFGQGTRLTVV.

Here the CDR3 DNA reads TGTGCCAGCAGCTTAGTAGGCGGGACAGAGCCTCACCCCCTCCACTTT. Translation: CASSLVGGTEPHPLHF. The genes are TRBV7-6 and TRBJ1-6; 7 bases are a match to TRBD1. The ends lost 1 base at V and 13 bases at J; junction bases unmatched: 13. There are 16 residues in the CDR3. CDR1 is SGHVS and CDR2 is FNYEAQ in the germline V gene.

This clone was seen a single time. The chain couples TRBV9 to TRBJ2-5; 8 bases are a match to TRBD2. This CDR3 contains 13 residues. From germline, CDR1 is SGDLS and CDR2 YYNGEE. The V and J ends lost 4 bases and 3 bases, in that order; junction bases with no gene match: 2. The CDR3 coding sequence is TGTGCCAGCAGCTCGCGGGGGGAAGAGACCCAGTACTTC. Its translation is CASSSRGEETQYF.

Note on this clone: Being one base from a much bigger clone, this may be a read error. The chain has TRBV7-9 and TRBJ1-2; weak D call: TRBD1 (6 bases). The CDR3 length is 13 residues. Looked up from germline, CDR1 is SEHNR and CDR2 is FQNEAQ (reference sequence). The CDR3 here is CANSLGGNYGYTF. The CDR3 nucleotides read TGTGCCAACAGCTTAGGGGGGAACTATGGCTACACCTTC.

This clone was counted a single time. The chain combines TRBV7-8 with TRBJ1-5; D is ambiguous. Trimming cost V 4 bases and J 1 base, with 5 bases left between them. From germline, CDR1 is SGHVS and CDR2 FQNEAQ. The CDR3 length is 13 residues. CDR3 in amino acids: CASSSKSNQPQHF. DNA for the CDR3: TGTGCCAGCAGCTCAAAGAGCAATCAGCCCCAGCATTTT.

The chain recombines TRBV20-1 with TRBJ2-5; D is unresolved. V was trimmed by 2 bases and J by 2 bases, leaving 3 bases between them. CDR3 size: 11 residues. Per germline, CDR1 DFQATT and CDR2 SNEGSKA (reference sequence). The chain's CDR3 is CSARIQETQYF. The CDR3 DNA follows: TGCAGTGCTAGAATTCAAGAGACCCAGTACTTC.

The rearrangement links TRBV7-9 to TRBJ1-1; 10 bases are a match to TRBD1. This CDR3 has 13 residues. The V and J ends lost 0 bases and 8 bases, in that order; junction bases with no gene match: 0. Germline CDR1 is SEHNR and CDR2 is FQNEAQ (reference sequence). The CDR3 sequence: CASSLADRGEAFF. The CDR3 DNA sequence: TGTGCCAGCAGCTTAGCGGACAGGGGGGAAGCTTTCTTT.

The V gene is TRBV5-1, the J gene TRBJ2-5; D is possibly TRBD2 (5 bases). Trimming left V 2 bases short and J 1 base short, with 9 bases between. The CDR3 has 14 amino acids. Germline values: CDR1 SGHRS, CDR2 YFSETQ. CDR3 protein: CASSFIGIQETQYF. The CDR3 DNA is TGCGCCAGCAGCTTCATCGGGATCCAAGAGACCCAGTACTTC. The full variable domain, rest sourced from reference TRBV5-1 and TRBJ2-5, is KAGVTQTPRYLIKTRGQQVTLSCSPISGHRSVSWYQQTPGQGLQFLFEYFSETQRNKGNFPGRFSGRQFSNSRSEMNVSTLELGDSALYLCASSFIGIQETQYFGPGTRLLVL.

The chain combines TRBV27 with TRBJ2-1; 7 bases map to TRBD2. V dropped 5 bases and J dropped 5; count of bases not matched to a gene: 9. The V gene's germline CDR1 is MNHEY and CDR2 SMNVEV (reference sequence). The CDR3 has 15 residues. The DNA for the CDR3 is TGTGCCAGCAGTGAACTAGCGTTGAATAACAATGAGCAGTTCTTC. This codes for CASSELALNNNEQFF.

CDR3 amino acids: CASRRDISNQPQHF. CDR3 bases: TGTGCCTCACGAAGGGACATAAGCAATCAGCCCCAGCATTTT. The genes are TRBV2 and TRBJ1-5; TRBD1 is a possible D gene (6 bases). Germline V CDR1 and CDR2: SNHLY, FYNNEI. This CDR3 has 14 residues. Trimming shortened V by 11 bases and J by 1 base, and 15 bases separated the two germline ends.

J is TRBJ2-5 and V is TRBV5-1, with 13 bases that match TRBD2. Germline CDR1 is SGHRS and CDR2 is YFSETQ. With V trimmed by 0 bases and J by 6 bases, 8 bases remained unmatched. The CDR3 length is 17 residues. CDR3 in amino acids: CASSLATSGGPQKTQYF. The CDR3 DNA sequence: TGCGCCAGCAGCTTGGCGACTAGCGGGGGGCCACAGAAGACCCAGTACTTC.

The rearrangement links TRBV5-5 to TRBJ1-5; 9 bases map to TRBD1. V lost 4 bases and J lost 3; bases outside the gene matches: 8. Germline CDR1 reads SGHKS; CDR2 reads YYEKEE (reference sequence). The CDR3 has 16 amino acids. CDR3 DNA sequence: TGTGCCAGCAGCGCTCCCGGGACAGGGAACAATCAGCCCCAGCATTTT. It specifies CASSAPGTGNNQPQHF.

The chain is built from TRBV6-5 and TRBJ1-2; D gene ambiguous. V shed 2 bases and J shed 8 bases, with 12 bases lying between them. CDR1 is MNHEY and CDR2 is SVGAGI in the germline V gene. The CDR3 runs to 13 residues. The DNA for the CDR3 is TGTGCCAGCAGTTACGGTGAATCGGTCGGCTACACCTTC. This gives the protein CASSYGESVGYTF.

By its share, this clone is medium-sized. The CDR3 region is CASSQDSTEAFF. The CDR3 DNA sequence: TGTGCCAGCAGCCAGGACAGTACTGAAGCTTTCTTT. The chain carries TRBV28 and TRBJ1-1; D is possibly TRBD1 (6 bases). Germline V gene data show CDR1 as MDHEN and CDR2 as SYDVKM. CDR3 size: 12 residues. V was cut by 6 bases and J by 5 bases, with 10 bases left in between.

The chain recombines TRBV5-4 with TRBJ2-5, with D possibly TRBD1 on 5 matching bases. Trimming removed 3 bases at V and 1 base at J, with 13 bases between. Germline lookup yields CDR1 SGHNT and CDR2 YYREEE (reference sequence). This CDR3 contains 15 residues. CDR3 nucleotide sequence: TGTGCCAGCAGCTATGGTCTACAGGCCCAAGAGACCCAGTACTTC. It translates to CASSYGLQAQETQYF.

This chain connects TRBV4-1 to TRBJ1-6; no definite D call. Germline loops: CDR1 MGHRA, CDR2 YSYEKL. The V gene lost 1 base and the J gene lost 13 bases, with 8 bases spanning the gap. This CDR3 region has 12 residues. CDR3 bases: TGCGCCAGCAGCCAAGGACCTAGGCCCCTCCACTTT. Its translation: CASSQGPRPLHF.

This clone was counted a single time. The chain couples TRBV7-2 to TRBJ1-1; D gene uncertain. The CDR3 runs 13 residues. The germline gives CDR1 SGHTA, CDR2 FQGNSA. The ends were cut back, 1 base at V and 1 base at J, with 4 bases in the middle. The CDR3 sequence: CASSLVQNTEAFF. As DNA, the CDR3 is TGTGCCAGCAGCTTAGTACAGAACACTGAAGCTTTCTTT.

The J gene is TRBJ2-5, the V gene TRBV7-2; 11 nucleotides match TRBD2. The CDR3 contains 16 residues. Germline CDR1 and CDR2: SGHTA and FQGNSA. V lost 4 bases, J lost 11 bases, and 15 bases stayed unmatched. The CDR3 DNA sequence: TGTGCCAGCAGCTCGTCCCTAGCGGGGGGTGGTCGGGAGCAGTACTTC. It translates to CASSSSLAGGGREQYF.

The chain recombines TRBV19 with TRBJ1-6; 8 nucleotides line up with TRBD1. V dropped 5 bases and J dropped 0; count of bases not matched to a gene: 9. Germline CDR1 is LNHDA and CDR2 is SQIVND (reference sequence). There are 18 residues in the CDR3. CDR3: CASSFTGGPSSYNSPLHF. CDR3 coding DNA: TGTGCCAGTAGTTTCACAGGGGGTCCGAGCTCCTATAATTCACCCCTCCACTTT.

The rearrangement links TRBV11-3 to TRBJ1-2, with 9 bases identical to TRBD1. The CDR3 spans 18 residues. The germline CDR1 and CDR2 sequences are SGHNT and YENEEA. Losses at the gene ends were 2 bases for V and 3 bases for J; bases not matched to a gene: 13. CDR3 loop: CASSLKVRGQGIYYGYTF. The CDR3 DNA follows: TGTGCCAGCAGCTTAAAAGTAAGGGGACAGGGAATTTACTATGGCTACACCTTC.

In regard to this clone: One junction end disagrees with the germline gene, perhaps due to a read error. The chain employs TRBV6-6 and TRBJ1-6, with TRBD1 as a possible D gene (5 bases). The CDR3 extends over 15 amino acids. Germline V gene sequence: CDR1 MNHNY, CDR2 SVGAGI (reference sequence). CDR3 bases: TGTGCCGGCAGCCAGAGATCAGGGCAGAGTTCACCCCTCCACTTT. It yields the protein CAGSQRSGQSSPLHF.

V is TRBV6-5 and J is TRBJ1-2; a weak D match, TRBD1 (6 bases). The CDR3 is made up of 14 amino acids. V lost 4 bases to trimming and J lost 3 bases, with 12 bases between them. CDR1 MNHEY and CDR2 SVGAGI come from the germline V gene. CDR3 in amino acids: CASSWGGADYGYTF. The DNA for the CDR3 is TGTGCCAGCAGTTGGGGGGGGGCAGACTATGGCTACACCTTC.

This clone counts as medium-sized (0.01 to 0.1%). This CDR3 is also generated by other DNA sequences in the sample. In nucleotides, the CDR3 is TGTGCCTGGACACTCGATAGCAATCAGCCCCAGCATTTT. It specifies CAWTLDSNQPQHF. V is TRBV30 and J is TRBJ1-5; D remains unclear. Trimming cost V 4 bases and J 0 bases, with 7 bases left between them. This CDR3 has 13 amino acids. Looked up from germline, CDR1 is GTSNPN and CDR2 is SVGIG (reference sequence).